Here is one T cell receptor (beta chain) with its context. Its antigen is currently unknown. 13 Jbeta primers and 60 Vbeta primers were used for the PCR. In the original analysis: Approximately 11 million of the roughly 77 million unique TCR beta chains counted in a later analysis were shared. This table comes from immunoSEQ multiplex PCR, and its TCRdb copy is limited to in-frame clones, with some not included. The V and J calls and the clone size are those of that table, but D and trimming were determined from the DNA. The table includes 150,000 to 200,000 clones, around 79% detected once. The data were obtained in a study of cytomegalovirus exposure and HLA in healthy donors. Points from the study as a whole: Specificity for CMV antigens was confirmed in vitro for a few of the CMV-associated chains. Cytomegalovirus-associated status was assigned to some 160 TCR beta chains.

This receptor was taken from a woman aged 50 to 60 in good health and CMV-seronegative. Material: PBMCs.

CDR3 loop: CASSVQGAPGSYNEQFF. The CDR3 DNA is TGTGCCAGCAGCGTACAGGGGGCCCCGGGCTCCTACAATGAGCAGTTCTTC. The chain has TRBV7-2 and TRBJ2-1; 9 bases line up with TRBD1. Germline lookup yields CDR1 SGHTA and CDR2 FQGNSA. The junction had 8 bases not matched to a gene; V was cut back by 5 bases and J by 0 bases. CDR3 length: 17 residues. The full variable domain, completed using reference TRBV7-2 and TRBJ2-1, is GAGVSQSPSNKVTEKGKDVELRCDPISGHTALYWYRQSLGQGLEFLIYFQGNSAPDKSGLPSDRFSAERTGGSVSTLTIQRTQQEDSAVYLCASSVQGAPGSYNEQFFGPGTRLTVL.